This TCR beta chain derives from a study of blood T cell repertoires in COVID-19. Germline-derived CDR1 and CDR2 are LNHDA and SQIVND (reference sequence). This CDR3 comprises 17 residues. The germline V and J ends were trimmed by 5 bases and 1 base, with 18 bases remaining between them. The authors' processing: How many nucleated cells were present was estimated from reference gene primer amplification. TCRdb keeps only in-frame clones here, not all; method: immunoSEQ multiplex PCR. The D gene and trimming were derived from the DNA, and the V and J assignments and clone size from that table. The sample holds 200,000 to 250,000 clones, approximately 91% seen once.

The chain has TRBV19 and TRBJ1-5; D possibly corresponds to TRBD1 (5 bases). Sequenced sample: peripheral blood. The receptor's source is a woman aged 55-69 years with acute or convalescent COVID-19. The CDR3 DNA is TGTGCCAGTAGTCCCCGGCCCGGGGGGGTAAGCAATCAGCCCCAGCATTTT. Translated, it gives CASSPRPGGVSNQPQHF. The full variable domain, completed using reference TRBV19 and TRBJ1-5, is DGGITQSPKYLFRKEGQNVTLSCEQNLNHDAMYWYRQDPGQGLRLIYYSQIVNDFQKGDIAEGYSVSREKKESFPLTVTSAQKNPTAFYLCASSPRPGGVSNQPQHFGDGTRLSIL.